These 23 T cell receptor beta chains were sequenced from one sample in a study of T cell responses to AZD1222 COVID-19 vaccine. The protocol was immunoSEQ multiplex PCR, while the TCRdb copy is restricted to in-frame clones and leaves out a portion. The sample holds 98,000 or so clones, 93% seen once. Sequenced here: peripheral blood, sampled on day 0 of AZD1222 vaccination. The source is an adult in good health.

The V call is TRBV11-2, the J call TRBJ2-7, with D possibly TRBD1 on 5 matching bases. The length of the CDR3 is 15 residues. Germline CDR1 reads SGHAT; CDR2 reads FQNNGV. Trimming took 3 bases from V and 6 from J, leaving 18 bases between them. The CDR3, as DNA: TGTGCCAGCAGCTTTTCTGTCCAGGGTCGTAGCGAGCAGTACTTC. Its protein is CASSFSVQGRSEQYF.

The chain carries TRBV6-5 and TRBJ1-1, with 10 bases fitting TRBD1. From germline, CDR1 is MNHEY and CDR2 SVGAGI. V lost 10 bases, J lost 4 bases, and 6 bases stayed unmatched. The CDR3 extends over 13 amino acids. The CDR3 nucleotides read TGTGCCACCCGGGGGACAGGGGCCACTGAAGCTTTCTTT. It is translated as CATRGTGATEAFF.

The chain is built from TRBV2 and TRBJ2-3; D may correspond to TRBD1 or TRBD2 (5 bases each). The CDR3 is 13 amino acids. V gave up 11 bases and J gave up 0 bases, with 12 bases separating them. The germline V gene encodes CDR1 SNHLY and CDR2 FYNNEI. The CDR3 region is CAQSGGSTDTQYF. CDR3 DNA: TGTGCCCAAAGTGGGGGAAGCACAGATACGCAGTATTTT.

This clone has only a few counts. This rearrangement joins TRBV6-5 to TRBJ2-7; TRBD1 is a possible D gene (6 bases). Germline V gene data show CDR1 as MNHEY and CDR2 as SVGAGI. The length of the CDR3 is 15 residues. The V end lost 6 bases, the J end lost 0 bases, and 15 bases lay between the germline ends. The CDR3 nucleotides are TGTGCCAGCAGCGTCCGGGACACGGCCTCCTACGAGCAGTACTTC. Amino acids: CASSVRDTASYEQYF.

The chain has TRBV5-8 and TRBJ2-3; the D gene is possibly TRBD2 (6 bases). Germline V lookup: CDR1 SGHTS, CDR2 YDEGEE. The CDR3 has 14 amino acids. Trimming pared 2 bases from V and 2 bases from J, leaving 9 bases between. In DNA, the CDR3 is TGTGCCAGCAGCTTCGGGGAGGCCACAGATACGCAGTATTTT. Residues: CASSFGEATDTQYF.

This clone was found many times. V usage is TRBV5-4 and J usage is TRBJ2-7; 9 bases map to TRBD2. V trimming: 4 bases; J trimming: 2 bases; junction bases outside the gene matches: 4. This CDR3 is built from 14 residues. Germline V gene lookup returns CDR1 SGHNT and CDR2 YYREEE (reference sequence). The CDR3 loop reads CASSGGGRAYEQYF. Here the CDR3 DNA reads TGTGCCAGCAGCGGGGGCGGGAGGGCCTACGAGCAGTACTTC.

This clone was seen once. The chain combines TRBV12-3 or TRBV12-4 with TRBJ2-7; D unresolved. The ends were cut back, 5 bases at V and 4 bases at J, with 12 bases in the middle. The CDR3 extends over 13 amino acids. The CDR3 region is CASSRSPVYEQYF. CDR3 nucleotides: TGTGCCAGCAGTAGAAGCCCTGTTTACGAGCAGTACTTC.

The chain employs TRBV11-2 and TRBJ2-7; D gene uncertain. This CDR3 is built from 14 residues. Between the trimmed V and J ends, which lost 3 bases and 4 bases, there was a span of 13 bases. CDR1 is SGHAT, CDR2 FQNNGV, per germline. The CDR3 DNA reads as TGTGCCAGCAGCTTTAACCCCCCGCGGTACGAGCAGTACTTC. Its protein product is CASSFNPPRYEQYF. Together with reference TRBV11-2 and TRBJ2-7, the CDR3 gives the full variable domain: EAGVAQSPRYKIIEKRQSVAFWCNPISGHATLYWYQQILGQGPKLLIQFQNNGVVDDSQLPKDRFSAERLKGVDSTLKIQPAKLEDSAVYLCASSFNPPRYEQYFGPGTRLTVT.

This clone was detected only once. The rearrangement joins TRBV29-1 to TRBJ1-1, with D hard to call. Germline V gene data show CDR1 as SQVTM and CDR2 as ANQGSEA. V lost 4 bases and J 4 bases, leaving 10 bases between the germline ends. The CDR3 covers 12 residues. CDR3 sequence (DNA): TGCAGCGTTGTCCGGATCTTCACTGAAGCTTTCTTT. Translation gives CSVVRIFTEAFF.

The gene calls are TRBV30 and TRBJ2-3; D not certain. Germline V gene sequence: CDR1 GTSNPN, CDR2 SVGIG (reference sequence). V was shortened by 3 bases and J by 2 bases, with 9 bases between the two germline ends. This CDR3 has 13 residues. As DNA, the CDR3 is TGTGCCTGGAGCAGAGAAATCACAGATACGCAGTATTTT. It encodes CAWSREITDTQYF.

This sequence joins TRBV30 and TRBJ2-1, with a possible D match to TRBD1 (5 bases). The CDR3 consists of 13 residues. V was shortened by 0 bases and J by 8 bases, with 11 bases between the two germline ends. From germline, CDR1 is GTSNPN and CDR2 SVGIG (reference sequence). CDR3 residues: CAWSVQAADEQFF. In DNA form, the CDR3 reads TGTGCCTGGAGTGTACAGGCCGCAGATGAGCAGTTCTTC.

The chain links TRBV5-1 to TRBJ1-1; no firm D call. The CDR3 has 17 amino acids. Germline loops: CDR1 SGHRS, CDR2 YFSETQ. Trimming stripped 3 bases from V and 0 bases from J, with 18 bases between. The CDR3 sequence: CASSSPKGSFMNTEAFF. The CDR3 coding sequence is TGCGCCAGCAGCTCCCCAAAGGGATCATTCATGAACACTGAAGCTTTCTTT.

This clone has just one count. The J gene is TRBJ2-5, the V gene TRBV4-1; 11 nucleotides match TRBD1. The CDR3 loop spans 16 amino acids. The germline CDR1 and CDR2 sequences are MGHRA and YSYEKL. Losses at the gene ends were 0 bases for V and 5 bases for J; bases not matched to a gene: 5. In DNA form, the CDR3 reads TGCGCCAGCAGCCAAGATAGGACAGGGGGCTGGGAGACCCAGTACTTC. It yields the protein CASSQDRTGGWETQYF.

This rearrangement joins TRBV11-3 to TRBJ2-4, with D maybe TRBD1 (6 bases). Germline CDR1 is SGHNT and CDR2 is YENEEA. V was trimmed by 4 bases and J by 1 base, leaving 26 bases between them. CDR3 length equals 20 residues. CDR3 region: CASSSAWTVHPPVAKNIQYF. DNA for the CDR3: TGTGCCAGCAGCTCAGCTTGGACAGTTCACCCCCCCGTTGCCAAAAACATTCAGTACTTC. Based on the CDR3 plus reference TRBV11-3 and TRBJ2-4, the full variable domain is EAGVVQSPRYKIIEKKQPVAFWCNPISGHNTLYWYLQNLGQGPELLIRYENEEAVDDSQLPKDRFSAERLKGVDSTLKIQPAELGDSAVYLCASSSAWTVHPPVAKNIQYFGAGTRLSVL.

The chain uses TRBV10-3 and TRBJ2-7, with 10 bases aligning to TRBD1. This CDR3 spans 14 amino acids. The V gene end was trimmed by 8 bases and the J gene end by 0 bases; junction bases not matched to a gene: 4. Per germline, CDR1 ENHRY and CDR2 SYGVKD. The CDR3 region is CAISGQGGSYEQYF. For the CDR3, the DNA is TGTGCCATCTCCGGACAGGGGGGCTCCTACGAGCAGTACTTC.

Here the CDR3 DNA reads TGTGCCAGCAGTCTCGGGACAGGGGACACTGAAGCTTTCTTT. Translated, it gives CASSLGTGDTEAFF. The chain combines TRBV28 with TRBJ1-1, with 10 bases fitting TRBD1. This CDR3 spans 14 amino acids. V lost 5 bases to trimming and J lost 3 bases; unmatched junction nucleotides: 3. Germline loops: CDR1 MDHEN, CDR2 SYDVKM.

This sequence joins TRBV11-2 and TRBJ2-6; no definite D call. This CDR3 is built from 15 residues. The germline V and J ends were trimmed by 2 bases and 3 bases, with 8 bases remaining between them. From germline, CDR1 is SGHAT and CDR2 FQNNGV. The CDR3, as DNA: TGTGCCAGCAGCTTAACGGTAATTGGGGCCAACGTCCTGACTTTC. Encoded protein: CASSLTVIGANVLTF.

The gene calls are TRBV18 and TRBJ1-2; no clear D. The V gene's germline CDR1 is KGHSH and CDR2 LQKENI. CDR3 length: 15 amino acids. The germline V and J ends were trimmed by 0 bases and 4 bases, with 12 bases remaining between them. The CDR3 sequence: CASSPPTRLTYGYTF. In DNA form, the CDR3 reads TGTGCCAGCTCACCACCGACCCGACTGACCTATGGCTACACCTTC.

The table lists this clone with a count of one. The chain couples TRBV5-8 to TRBJ1-2; 7 bases are a match to TRBD1. The CDR3 runs to 16 residues. Germline loops: CDR1 SGHTS, CDR2 YDEGEE. The J segment lost 1 base and the V segment lost 2 bases, leaving 8 bases of the junction unmatched. CDR3 nucleotide sequence: TGTGCCAGCAGCTTTAACAGGGGAATAGTTAACTATGGCTACACCTTC. Its protein is CASSFNRGIVNYGYTF.

Concerning this clone: One end of the junction varies from germline; a read error may be responsible. The chain links TRBV7-2 to TRBJ2-1; D is undetermined. The length of the CDR3 is 14 residues. Germline V gene data show CDR1 as SGHTA and CDR2 as FQGNSA. The CDR3 sequence: CASSYRASSNGQFF. The CDR3 nucleotides are TGTGCCAGCAGCTATCGGGCTTCGAGCAATGGGCAGTTCTTC.

This chain joins TRBV27 and TRBJ1-4, with D maybe TRBD1 (6 bases). Trimming cost V 3 bases and J 0 bases, with 11 bases left between them. The CDR3 is made up of 16 amino acids. The germline gives CDR1 MNHEY, CDR2 SMNVEV (reference sequence). As DNA, the CDR3 is TGTGCCAGCAGTTTGGGCAGGGGTGCAACTAATGAAAAACTGTTTTTT. It codes for CASSLGRGATNEKLFF.

The chain links TRBV20-1 to TRBJ1-6; possibly TRBD1 for D (5 bases). The germline V and J ends were trimmed by 3 bases and 7 bases, with 16 bases remaining between them. Per germline, CDR1 DFQATT and CDR2 SNEGSKA (reference sequence). The CDR3 spans 15 residues. The CDR3 bases are TGCAGTGCTAGTTTGGGAGGGGACGGGAATTCACCCCTCCACTTT. Translated, it gives CSASLGGDGNSPLHF.

V is TRBV2 and J is TRBJ1-6, with D maybe TRBD1 (6 bases). The CDR3 runs to 14 residues. The V gene lost 9 bases and the J gene lost 5 bases, with 14 bases spanning the gap. Germline CDR1 and CDR2: SNHLY and FYNNEI. The CDR3 region is CASASGTNNSPLHF. The CDR3 DNA follows: TGTGCCAGTGCCTCCGGGACAAATAATTCACCCCTCCACTTT.